A selection of T cell receptor beta chains follows, all from one sample in a study of OX40 agonist ivuxolimab in advanced cancers. Assay: immunoSEQ multiplex PCR; the TCRdb copy retains only in-frame clones and omits some. The sample shows roughly 50,000 clones, 88% of them seen only once. The sample consisted of CD4+ or CD8+ T cells sorted from blood, taken in a trial of the OX40 agonist ivuxolimab. These TCRs come from an adult with an advanced solid tumor such as melanoma, head and neck, liver or kidney cancer. The CDR3 runs from the conserved cysteine through the conserved F or W. The order of the fields is CDR3 protein, CDR3 DNA, D gene, V gene, J gene, clone size. A D gene is named only where the DNA matches it firmly. A row's size may be missing; if present it is once, few, many or a size class.

CDR3 protein: CASSLVTPNYGYTF
CDR3 DNA: TGTGCCAGCAGCTTAGTTACCCCAAACTATGGCTACACCTTC
D gene: -
V gene: TRBV7-9
J gene: TRBJ1-2
clone size: -

CDR3 protein: CASSLGADQYNEQFF
CDR3 DNA: TGTGCCAGCAGCTTAGGCGCAGATCAATACAATGAGCAGTTCTTC
D gene: -
V gene: TRBV7-2
J gene: TRBJ2-1
clone size: -

CDR3 protein: CASSIKENFNQPQHF
CDR3 DNA: TGTGCCAGTAGTATTAAGGAGAACTTCAATCAGCCCCAGCATTTT
D gene: -
V gene: TRBV19
J gene: TRBJ1-5
clone size: -

CDR3 protein: CASSRRGSQETQYF
CDR3 DNA: TGTGCCAGCAGCCGGAGGGGAAGTCAAGAGACCCAGTACTTC
D gene: -
V gene: TRBV5-6
J gene: TRBJ2-5
clone size: -

CDR3 protein: CASSLGDSGYSYEQYF
CDR3 DNA: TGCGCCAGCAGCCTGGGGGACAGTGGGTATTCCTACGAGCAGTACTTC
D gene: TRBD1
V gene: TRBV4-1
J gene: TRBJ2-7
clone size: once

CDR3 protein: CASSPTTRALGGETQYF
CDR3 DNA: TGTGCCAGCAGTCCAACTACCCGGGCCCTGGGAGGAGAGACCCAGTACTTC
D gene: -
V gene: TRBV28
J gene: TRBJ2-5
clone size: -

CDR3 protein: CASSYGGLAGETQYF
CDR3 DNA: TGTGCCAGCAGTTACGGGGGGCTAGCGGGAGAGACCCAGTACTTC
D gene: TRBD2
V gene: TRBV6-5
J gene: TRBJ2-5
clone size: -

CDR3 protein: CASSVSGRTEAFF
CDR3 DNA: TGTGCCAGTAGCGTGTCAGGGCGAACTGAAGCTTTCTTT
D gene: -
V gene: TRBV19
J gene: TRBJ1-1
clone size: -

CDR3 protein: CASSRLAEAHNEQFF
CDR3 DNA: TGTGCCAGCAGCCGACTAGCGGAGGCCCACAATGAGCAGTTCTTC
D gene: TRBD2
V gene: TRBV2
J gene: TRBJ2-1
clone size: -

CDR3 protein: CASRDRVTEAFF
CDR3 DNA: TGTGCCAGCCGGGACAGGGTAACTGAAGCTTTCTTT
D gene: TRBD1
V gene: TRBV28
J gene: TRBJ1-1
clone size: -

CDR3 protein: CASSSRQGAYSDTQYF
CDR3 DNA: TGTGCCAGTAGTTCGCGACAGGGGGCATATTCAGATACGCAGTATTTT
D gene: TRBD1
V gene: TRBV19
J gene: TRBJ2-3
clone size: once

CDR3 protein: CASSVGGTYGYTF
CDR3 DNA: TGTGCCAGCAGCGTAGGGGGGACCTATGGCTACACCTTC
D gene: -
V gene: TRBV9
J gene: TRBJ1-2
clone size: -

CDR3 protein: CASSVDIRGPLEQYF
CDR3 DNA: TGTGCCAGCAGCGTAGACATCAGGGGGCCTCTCGAGCAGTACTTC
D gene: TRBD1
V gene: TRBV9
J gene: TRBJ2-7
clone size: -

CDR3 protein: CASSQRGYNEQFF
CDR3 DNA: TGTGCCAGCAGCCAACGGGGGTACAATGAGCAGTTCTTC
D gene: -
V gene: TRBV14
J gene: TRBJ2-1
clone size: -

CDR3 protein: CASSYSLDSAYEQYF
CDR3 DNA: TGTGCCAGCAGTTACTCGCTAGATTCCGCCTACGAGCAGTACTTC
D gene: -
V gene: TRBV6-9
J gene: TRBJ2-7
clone size: -

CDR3 protein: CASSLVSVRNTEAFF
CDR3 DNA: TGCGCCAGCAGCTTGGTTTCGGTTAGGAACACTGAAGCTTTCTTT
D gene: -
V gene: TRBV5-1
J gene: TRBJ1-1
clone size: -

CDR3 protein: CASRSWGQPQHF
CDR3 DNA: TGTGCCAGCAGGTCTTGGGGTCAGCCCCAGCATTTT
D gene: -
V gene: TRBV27
J gene: TRBJ1-5
clone size: -

CDR3 protein: CASSPGTGGSNEQFF
CDR3 DNA: TGTGCCAGCAGCCCCGGGACAGGGGGCTCGAATGAGCAGTTCTTC
D gene: TRBD1
V gene: TRBV7-3
J gene: TRBJ2-1
clone size: -

CDR3 protein: CARNGLHTGELFF
CDR3 DNA: TGCGCCAGAAACGGACTGCACACCGGGGAGCTGTTTTTT
D gene: -
V gene: TRBV4-3
J gene: TRBJ2-2
clone size: once

CDR3 protein: CASSIGTGLKPQHF
CDR3 DNA: TGTGCCAGTAGTATCGGGACAGGGTTGAAGCCCCAGCATTTT
D gene: TRBD1
V gene: TRBV19
J gene: TRBJ1-5
clone size: -

CDR3 protein: CSVVLTSGLYNEQFF
CDR3 DNA: TGCAGCGTTGTACTTACTAGCGGATTGTACAATGAGCAGTTCTTC
D gene: TRBD2
V gene: TRBV29-1
J gene: TRBJ2-1
clone size: -

CDR3 protein: CASSQEGQEDLGYTF
CDR3 DNA: TGTGCCAGCAGCCAAGAGGGACAGGAGGATCTTGGCTACACCTTC
D gene: TRBD1
V gene: TRBV7-9
J gene: TRBJ1-2
clone size: -

CDR3 protein: CASSVVVGGDEQFF
CDR3 DNA: TGTGCCAGCAGCGTAGTAGTAGGGGGGGATGAGCAGTTCTTC
D gene: -
V gene: TRBV9
J gene: TRBJ2-1
clone size: -

CDR3 protein: CASSLQDVMNTEAFF
CDR3 DNA: TGCGCCAGCAGCCTTCAGGATGTTATGAACACTGAAGCTTTCTTT
D gene: -
V gene: TRBV5-1
J gene: TRBJ1-1
clone size: -

CDR3 protein: CASSQEGQGAPEKLFF
CDR3 DNA: TGCGCCAGCAGCCAAGAAGGGCAGGGGGCTCCTGAAAAACTGTTTTTT
D gene: TRBD1
V gene: TRBV4-1
J gene: TRBJ1-4
clone size: once

CDR3 protein: CASSQDGAANTEAFF
CDR3 DNA: TGCGCCAGCAGCCAAGACGGGGCGGCGAACACTGAAGCTTTCTTT
D gene: -
V gene: TRBV4-3
J gene: TRBJ1-1
clone size: -

CDR3 protein: CASSLRTQLELFF
CDR3 DNA: TGTGCCAGCAGTTTACGGACGCAATTGGAACTGTTTTTT
D gene: -
V gene: TRBV28
J gene: TRBJ1-4
clone size: -

CDR3 protein: CASSTTGMNTEAFF
CDR3 DNA: TGTGCCAGTAGTACAACAGGGATGAACACTGAAGCTTTCTTT
D gene: -
V gene: TRBV19
J gene: TRBJ1-1
clone size: -

CDR3 protein: CASSPTSGVATQYF
CDR3 DNA: TGTGCCAGCAGCCCGACTAGCGGGGTCGCGACCCAGTACTTC
D gene: TRBD2
V gene: TRBV14
J gene: TRBJ2-5
clone size: -

CDR3 protein: CASRGTSGKGEQFF
CDR3 DNA: TGTGCCAGCAGGGGGACTAGCGGGAAGGGTGAGCAGTTCTTC
D gene: TRBD2
V gene: TRBV2
J gene: TRBJ2-1
clone size: -

CDR3 protein: CASSFVVTGDSYNEQFF
CDR3 DNA: TGTGCCAGCAGCTTTGTGGTGACAGGGGACTCCTACAATGAGCAGTTCTTC
D gene: TRBD1
V gene: TRBV11-1
J gene: TRBJ2-1
clone size: -

CDR3 protein: CASSLGNTNTEAFF
CDR3 DNA: TGTGCCAGCAGTTTAGGCAATACGAACACTGAAGCTTTCTTT
D gene: -
V gene: TRBV27
J gene: TRBJ1-1
clone size: -

CDR3 protein: CASSVRGPSSYNEQFF
CDR3 DNA: TGTGCCAGCTCTGTGAGGGGCCCGAGCTCCTACAATGAGCAGTTCTTC
D gene: -
V gene: TRBV2
J gene: TRBJ2-1
clone size: -

CDR3 protein: CAWSPPSNEQFF
CDR3 DNA: TGTGCCTGGAGTCCACCTTCCAATGAGCAGTTCTTC
D gene: -
V gene: TRBV30
J gene: TRBJ2-1
clone size: -

CDR3 protein: CARRETMDEKLFF
CDR3 DNA: TGTGCCAGACGGGAGACGATGGACGAAAAACTGTTTTTT
D gene: -
V gene: TRBV2
J gene: TRBJ1-4
clone size: -

CDR3 protein: CASSSNTGELFF
CDR3 DNA: TGCGCCAGCAGCTCAAACACCGGGGAGCTGTTTTTT
D gene: -
V gene: TRBV5-1
J gene: TRBJ2-2
clone size: -

CDR3 protein: CASSKAYTNTEAFF
CDR3 DNA: TGTGCCAGCAGCAAAGCCTACACGAACACTGAAGCTTTCTTT
D gene: -
V gene: TRBV6-5
J gene: TRBJ1-1
clone size: -

CDR3 protein: CASGAGTGVYNEQFF
CDR3 DNA: TGTGCTAGTGGAGCCGGGACAGGGGTCTACAATGAGCAGTTCTTC
D gene: TRBD1
V gene: TRBV12-5
J gene: TRBJ2-1
clone size: -

CDR3 protein: CASSQASSYNEQFF
CDR3 DNA: TGTGCCAGCAGCCAGGCTAGCTCCTACAATGAGCAGTTCTTC
D gene: -
V gene: TRBV5-6
J gene: TRBJ2-1
clone size: -

CDR3 protein: CASSVLPGVITDTQYF
CDR3 DNA: TGTGCCAGCAGTGTACTTCCGGGGGTTATCACAGATACGCAGTATTTT
D gene: -
V gene: TRBV27
J gene: TRBJ2-3
clone size: -

CDR3 protein: CASSVGASSYNEQFF
CDR3 DNA: TGTGCCAGCAGCGTCGGGGCTAGCTCCTACAATGAGCAGTTCTTC
D gene: -
V gene: TRBV5-4
J gene: TRBJ2-1
clone size: -

CDR3 protein: CASSEGIGTDYGYTF
CDR3 DNA: TGTGCCAGCAGTGAAGGTATCGGGACAGACTATGGCTACACCTTC
D gene: TRBD1
V gene: TRBV2
J gene: TRBJ1-2
clone size: -

CDR3 protein: CASSPGGLYNEQFF
CDR3 DNA: TGTGCCAGCAGCCCGGGGGGTCTGTACAATGAGCAGTTCTTC
D gene: TRBD2
V gene: TRBV2
J gene: TRBJ2-1
clone size: -

CDR3 protein: CASSSADYRGTEAFF
CDR3 DNA: TGCGCCAGCAGCTCGGCCGATTACAGGGGCACTGAAGCTTTCTTT
D gene: TRBD1
V gene: TRBV5-1
J gene: TRBJ1-1
clone size: once

CDR3 protein: CASSQRLADNYNEQFF
CDR3 DNA: TGTGCCAGCAGCCAAAGACTAGCGGATAACTACAATGAGCAGTTCTTC
D gene: TRBD2
V gene: TRBV7-2
J gene: TRBJ2-1
clone size: -

CDR3 protein: CASSLEYSASGFYEQYF
CDR3 DNA: TGTGCCAGCAGCTTAGAATACTCGGCTAGCGGCTTCTACGAGCAGTACTTC
D gene: TRBD2
V gene: TRBV11-2
J gene: TRBJ2-7
clone size: -

CDR3 protein: CASSLAGGLKDTEAFF
CDR3 DNA: TGTGCCAGCAGTCTTGCGGGGGGACTTAAGGACACTGAAGCTTTCTTT
D gene: -
V gene: TRBV27
J gene: TRBJ1-1
clone size: -

CDR3 protein: CASSYSNPLSGGYTF
CDR3 DNA: TGTGCCAGCAGTTACTCGAATCCCCTCAGCGGTGGCTACACCTTC
D gene: -
V gene: TRBV6-5
J gene: TRBJ1-2
clone size: -

CDR3 protein: CASSLSSGRAGNEQFF
CDR3 DNA: TGTGCCAGCAGCCTTTCTAGCGGGAGGGCCGGCAATGAGCAGTTCTTC
D gene: TRBD2
V gene: TRBV9
J gene: TRBJ2-1
clone size: -

CDR3 protein: CASSSGTAQETQYF
CDR3 DNA: TGTGCCAGCAGCTCCGGGACAGCCCAAGAGACCCAGTACTTC
D gene: TRBD1
V gene: TRBV5-4
J gene: TRBJ2-5
clone size: -